The present TCR beta chain was sequenced within a study of Graves' ophthalmopathy and Graves' hyperthyroidism. Orbital computed tomography, together with clinical symptoms, serum thyroxine, TRAb and thyroid ultrasound, was used for diagnosis. The J segment lost 2 bases and the V segment lost 4 bases, leaving 7 bases of the junction unmatched. This CDR3 has 15 amino acids. Germline V lookup: CDR1 MDHEN, CDR2 SYDVKM. This clonotype was detected only a few times. CDR3 regions of TCR beta were amplified from RNA transcripts. HTBI primers served in a first-round RT-PCR, which a second-round multiplex PCR followed. Using its own MiXCR run on the multiplex PCR reads, TCRdb lists one record per CDR3 protein. The sample lists about 200,000 distinct CDR3 sequences; under 30% were seen once.

The J gene is TRBJ2-5, the V gene TRBV28, with TRBD2 matching over 7 bases. Sequenced input: peripheral blood. The receptor was derived from a man aged 45-65 years with Graves' ophthalmopathy. The CDR3 region is CASSSREGLQETQYF. CDR3 coding DNA: TGTGCCAGCAGTTCAAGGGAGGGACTTCAAGAGACCCAGTACTTC. Full variable domain (remainder filled in from reference TRBV28 and TRBJ2-5): DVKVTQSSRYLVKRTGEKVFLECVQDMDHENMFWYRQDPGLGLRLIYFSYDVKMKEKGDIPEGYSVSREKKERFSLILESASTNQTSMYLCASSSREGLQETQYFGPGTRLLVL.